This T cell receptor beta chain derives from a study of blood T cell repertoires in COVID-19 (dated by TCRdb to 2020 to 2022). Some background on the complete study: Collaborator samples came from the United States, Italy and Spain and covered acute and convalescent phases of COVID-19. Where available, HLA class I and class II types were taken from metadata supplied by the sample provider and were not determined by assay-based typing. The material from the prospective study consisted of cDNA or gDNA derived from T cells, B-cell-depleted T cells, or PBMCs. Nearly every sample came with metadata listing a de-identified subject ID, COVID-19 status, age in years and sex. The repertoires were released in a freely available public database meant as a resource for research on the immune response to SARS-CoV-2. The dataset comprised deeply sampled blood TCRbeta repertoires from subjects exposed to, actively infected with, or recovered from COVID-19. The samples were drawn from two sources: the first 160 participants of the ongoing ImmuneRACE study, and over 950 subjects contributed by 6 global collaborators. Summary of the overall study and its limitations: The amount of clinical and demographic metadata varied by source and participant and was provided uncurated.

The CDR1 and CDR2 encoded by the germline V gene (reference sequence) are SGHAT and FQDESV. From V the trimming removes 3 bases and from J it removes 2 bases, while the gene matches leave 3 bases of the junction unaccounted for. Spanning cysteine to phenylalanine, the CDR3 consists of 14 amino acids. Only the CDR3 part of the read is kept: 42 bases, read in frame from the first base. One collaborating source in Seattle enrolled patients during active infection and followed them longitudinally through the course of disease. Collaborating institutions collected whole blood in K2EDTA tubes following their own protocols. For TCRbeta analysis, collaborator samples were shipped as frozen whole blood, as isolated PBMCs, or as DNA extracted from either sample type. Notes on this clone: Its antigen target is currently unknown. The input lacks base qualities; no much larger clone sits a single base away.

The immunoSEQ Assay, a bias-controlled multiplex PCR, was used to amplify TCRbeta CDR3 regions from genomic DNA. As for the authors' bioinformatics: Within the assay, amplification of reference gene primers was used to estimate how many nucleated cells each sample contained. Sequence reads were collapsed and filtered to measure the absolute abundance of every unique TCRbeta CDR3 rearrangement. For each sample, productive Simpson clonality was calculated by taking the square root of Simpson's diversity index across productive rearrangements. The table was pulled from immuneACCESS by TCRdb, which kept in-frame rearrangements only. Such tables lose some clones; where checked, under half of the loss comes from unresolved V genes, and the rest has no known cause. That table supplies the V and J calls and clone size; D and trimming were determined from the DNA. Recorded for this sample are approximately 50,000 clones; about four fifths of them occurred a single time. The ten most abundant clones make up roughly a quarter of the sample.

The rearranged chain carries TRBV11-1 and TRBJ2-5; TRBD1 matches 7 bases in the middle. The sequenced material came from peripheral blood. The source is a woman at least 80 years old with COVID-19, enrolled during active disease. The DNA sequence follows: TGTGCCAGCAGCTTCCACAGGGGACAAGAGACCCAGTACTTC. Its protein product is CASSFHRGQETQYF.